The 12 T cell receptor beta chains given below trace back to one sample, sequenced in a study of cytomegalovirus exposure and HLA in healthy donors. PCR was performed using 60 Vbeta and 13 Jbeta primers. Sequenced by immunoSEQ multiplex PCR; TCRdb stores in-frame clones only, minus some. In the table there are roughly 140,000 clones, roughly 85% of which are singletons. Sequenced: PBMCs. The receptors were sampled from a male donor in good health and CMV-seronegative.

In DNA, the CDR3 is TGCAGTGCTAGGCGAGCGGGTGAGCAGTTCTTC. This codes for CSARRAGEQFF. This chain connects TRBV20-1 to TRBJ2-1, with a tentative D call TRBD2 (6 bases). Germline CDR1 is DFQATT and CDR2 is SNEGSKA (reference sequence). The length of the CDR3 is 11 residues. V was cut by 3 bases and J by 9 bases, with 9 bases left in between.

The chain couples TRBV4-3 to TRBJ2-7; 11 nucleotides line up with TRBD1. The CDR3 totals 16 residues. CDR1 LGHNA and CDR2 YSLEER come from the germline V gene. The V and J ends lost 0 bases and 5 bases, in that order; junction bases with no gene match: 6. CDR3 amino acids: CASSQDWGQGGNEQYF. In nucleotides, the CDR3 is TGCGCCAGCAGCCAAGATTGGGGACAGGGGGGCAACGAGCAGTACTTC.

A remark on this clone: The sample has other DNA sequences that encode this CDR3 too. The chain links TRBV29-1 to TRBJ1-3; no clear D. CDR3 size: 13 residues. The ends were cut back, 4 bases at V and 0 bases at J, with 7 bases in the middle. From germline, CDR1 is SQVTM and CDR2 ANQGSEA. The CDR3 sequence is CSVAPGSGNTIYF. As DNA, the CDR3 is TGCAGCGTTGCTCCCGGCTCTGGAAACACCATATATTTT.

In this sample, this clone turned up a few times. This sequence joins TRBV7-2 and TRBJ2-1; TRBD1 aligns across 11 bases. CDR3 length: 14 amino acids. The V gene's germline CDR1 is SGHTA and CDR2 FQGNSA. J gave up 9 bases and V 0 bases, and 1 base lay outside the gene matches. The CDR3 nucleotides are TGTGCCAGCAGCTTAGCGGGACAGGGGGGTGAGCAGTTCTTC. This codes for CASSLAGQGGEQFF.

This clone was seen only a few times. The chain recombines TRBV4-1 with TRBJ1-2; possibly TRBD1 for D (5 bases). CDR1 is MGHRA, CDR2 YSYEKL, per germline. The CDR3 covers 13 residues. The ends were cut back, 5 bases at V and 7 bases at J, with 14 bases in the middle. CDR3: CASSSGGVGGYTF. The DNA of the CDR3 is TGCGCCAGCAGCTCGGGGGGGGTCGGTGGCTACACCTTC.

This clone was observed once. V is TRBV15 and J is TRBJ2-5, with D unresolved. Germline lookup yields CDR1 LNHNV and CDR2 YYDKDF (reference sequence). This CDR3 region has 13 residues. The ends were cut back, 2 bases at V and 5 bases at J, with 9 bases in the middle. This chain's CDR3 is CATSRFLWETQYF. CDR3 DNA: TGTGCCACCAGCAGATTTCTATGGGAGACCCAGTACTTC.

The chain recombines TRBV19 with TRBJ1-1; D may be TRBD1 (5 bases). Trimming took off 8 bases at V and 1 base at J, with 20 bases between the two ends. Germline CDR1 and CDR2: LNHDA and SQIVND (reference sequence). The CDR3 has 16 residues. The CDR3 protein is CASGARRRGENTEAFF. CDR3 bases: TGTGCCAGTGGAGCAAGAAGACGGGGGGAGAACACTGAAGCTTTCTTT. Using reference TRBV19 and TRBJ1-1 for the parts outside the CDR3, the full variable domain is DGGITQSPKYLFRKEGQNVTLSCEQNLNHDAMYWYRQDPGQGLRLIYYSQIVNDFQKGDIAEGYSVSREKKESFPLTVTSAQKNPTAFYLCASGARRRGENTEAFFGQGTRLTVV.

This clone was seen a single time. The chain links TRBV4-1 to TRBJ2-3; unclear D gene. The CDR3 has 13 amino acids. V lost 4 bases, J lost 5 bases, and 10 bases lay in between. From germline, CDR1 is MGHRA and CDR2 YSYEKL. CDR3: CASSPNRGDTQYF. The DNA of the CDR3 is TGCGCCAGCAGCCCCAACCGCGGAGATACGCAGTATTTT.

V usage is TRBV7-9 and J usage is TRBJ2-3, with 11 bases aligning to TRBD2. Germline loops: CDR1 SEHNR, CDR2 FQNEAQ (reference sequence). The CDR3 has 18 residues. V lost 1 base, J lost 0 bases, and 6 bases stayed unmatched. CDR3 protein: CASSLGGLAETSTDTQYF. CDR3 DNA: TGTGCCAGCAGCTTAGGGGGACTAGCGGAGACTAGCACAGATACGCAGTATTTT.

For the CDR3, the DNA is TGTGCCAGCAGTGAACGGCGGGAGTTCACAGATACGCAGTATTTT. Its protein is CASSERREFTDTQYF. This sequence joins TRBV25-1 and TRBJ2-3, with 7 positions matching TRBD2. This CDR3 has 15 residues. With 2 bases clipped from V and 2 bases from J, the junction kept 4 bases outside the gene matches. Germline values: CDR1 MGHDK, CDR2 SYGVNS.

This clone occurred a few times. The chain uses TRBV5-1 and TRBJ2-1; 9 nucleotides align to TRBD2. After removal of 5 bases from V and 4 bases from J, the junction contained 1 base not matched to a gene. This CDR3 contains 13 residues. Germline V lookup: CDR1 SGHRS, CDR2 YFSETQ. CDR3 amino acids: CASRTSGYNEQFF. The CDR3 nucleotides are TGCGCCAGCAGGACTAGCGGATACAATGAGCAGTTCTTC.

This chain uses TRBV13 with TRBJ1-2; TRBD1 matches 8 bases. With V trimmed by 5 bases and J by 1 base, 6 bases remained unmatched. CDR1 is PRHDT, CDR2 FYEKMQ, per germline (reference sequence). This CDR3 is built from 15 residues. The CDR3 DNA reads TGTGCCAGCAGCCCAGGGACAGGTTTTAACTATGGCTACACCTTC. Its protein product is CASSPGTGFNYGYTF.